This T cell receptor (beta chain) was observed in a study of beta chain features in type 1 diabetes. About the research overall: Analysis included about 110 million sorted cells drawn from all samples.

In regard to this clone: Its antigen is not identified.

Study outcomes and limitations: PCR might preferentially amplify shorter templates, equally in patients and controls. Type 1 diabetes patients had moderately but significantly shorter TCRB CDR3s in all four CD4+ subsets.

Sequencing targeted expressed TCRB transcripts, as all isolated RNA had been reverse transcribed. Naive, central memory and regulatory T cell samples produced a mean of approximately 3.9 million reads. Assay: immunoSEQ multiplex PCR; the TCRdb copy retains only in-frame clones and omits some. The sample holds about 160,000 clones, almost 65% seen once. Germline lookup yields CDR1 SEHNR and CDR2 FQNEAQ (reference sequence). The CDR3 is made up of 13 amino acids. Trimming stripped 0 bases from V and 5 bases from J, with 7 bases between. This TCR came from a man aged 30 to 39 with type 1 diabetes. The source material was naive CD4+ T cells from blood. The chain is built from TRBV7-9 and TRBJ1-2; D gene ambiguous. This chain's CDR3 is CASSLASRYGYTF. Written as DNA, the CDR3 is TGTGCCAGCAGCTTAGCGTCGCGGTATGGCTACACCTTC. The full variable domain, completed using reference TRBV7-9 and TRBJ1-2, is DTGVSQNPRHKITKRGQNVTFRCDPISEHNRLYWYRQTLGQGPEFLTYFQNEAQLEKSRLLSDRFSAERPKGSFSTLEIQRTEQGDSAMYLCASSLASRYGYTFGSGTRLTVV.